The TCR beta chain described here comes from a study of blood T cell repertoires in COVID-19. As for the study in general: The United States, Italy and Spain provided the acute and convalescent COVID-19 samples. The analysed material was cDNA or gDNA that came from T cells, B-cell-depleted T cells, or PBMCs.

The V end was cut by 2 bases, the J end by 3 bases, with 11 bases between. The CDR3 sequence is 14 residues long. Germline CDR1 is MNHNS and CDR2 is SASEGT. Original analysis: Amplified reference gene primers provided the basis for estimating nucleated cell counts. TCRdb's table, derived via immunoSEQ multiplex PCR, lists solely in-frame clones and lacks some. The DNA gave D and trimming, while V, J and clone size come from that table. The table lists some 160,000 clones, roughly nine tenths of them singletons. This TCR derives from a woman in her 70s with acute or convalescent COVID-19. V is TRBV6-1 and J is TRBJ2-7, with D hard to call. The sample taken for sequencing was peripheral blood. The CDR3 protein is CASSETGHSYEQYF. The CDR3 bases are TGTGCCAGCAGTGAAACCGGCCACAGCTACGAGCAGTACTTC.